This T cell receptor (beta chain) is from a study of shared clonotypes between healthy human individuals (dated by TCRdb to 2019 to 2021). Study-wide context: The cohort included three men and a couple of women between 18 and 49 years of age. For each donor, three plates each were used for CD4 naive and CD4 memory, two plates were used for CD8 naive, and one plate was used for CD8 memory. To estimate repertoire size and how much clonotype sharing occurs between individuals, the study deeply sequenced the blood TCR repertoires of about five healthy adults. To increase sequencing depth and limit assay-specific biases, TCR repertoire library preparation and sequencing were carried out by different laboratories using diverse techniques. Between about 0.85 and 8.9 billion PBMCs per donor were obtained by leukapheresis. The paper's findings and limits, for the study overall: Pairwise subsampling led to the expectation that sequencing depth would affect the degree of clonotype sharing among donors. Incomplete sequencing was indicated by rarefaction of sorted-subset datasets, despite the large sequencing depth. Naive subsets generally had larger estimated clonotype richness than memory subsets did. Because the study included only a small number of donors, the genetic and exposure-history diversity represented was limited. Sampling was restricted to blood, and TCR repertoires in tissues likely differ from the TCR repertoires found in blood. Sharing across a handful of donors was observed for about 4.8% of naive CD4, less than 4% of naive CD8, 2% to 2.5% of memory CD4, and around 0.44% of memory CD8 clonotypes. Clonotypes shared by all four sorted-subset donors showed higher generation probabilities than non-shared clonotypes.

Notes on this clone: No cognate antigen has been identified for it. Qualities for individual bases were not recorded, and no much larger clone is one base off.

The germline V gene encodes CDR1 SGHVS and CDR2 FNYEAQ. There are 15 amino acids in the CDR3, from cysteine to phenylalanine inclusive. The only DNA kept is the CDR3, 45 bases in frame from the first base. V drops 3 bases and J drops 4 bases, leaving 15 bases in between. Using the deep immunoSEQ assay, multiplex PCR amplified TCR CDR3 regions from genomic DNA. Genomic DNA extracted from each cell subset was distributed evenly over all wells of several immunoSEQ 96-well plates, and each plate served as one replicate. For sorted subsets, about 200 ng genomic DNA, equal to tens of thousands of T cell genomes, was loaded into each replicate PCR. Purified libraries were quantified with a Qubit 3.0 fluorometer, sized on a Bioanalyzer 2100, and re-quantified with the KAPA Library Quantification kit. A separate single-read 150-cycle Illumina NextSeq 550 flow cell was used to sequence each immunoSEQ 96-well plate. In the original analysis: Because only junctional sequences without quality scores were contained in the immunoSEQ output, filtering matching that applied to full-length reads could not be performed. To assign V/J genes and CDR3, sequences were annotated against IMGT germline references using PyIR, a Python wrapper for IgBLAST v1.9. Reads with weak V/J assignments (E-value above 1e-6), missing CDR3, stop codons, out-of-frame junctions, or ambiguous translated residues were removed. A V3J clonotype was defined by an identical inferred V gene, J gene, and CDR3 amino acid sequence. Percentage overlap between repertoires was calculated by dividing the number of shared unique clonotypes by the size of the smaller repertoire. Three approaches were used to assess repertoire richness: RTK rarefaction, the Chao1 estimator, and Recon v2.1 estimates of unobserved clonotypes. Generation probabilities were computed with OLGA for all TCRbeta clonotypes obtained by the gDNA method from several donors. Drawn from immuneACCESS, this table holds only the in-frame rearrangements with V and J called that TCRdb kept. Clones are partly lost; checked studies trace under half to an unresolved V gene and leave the rest unexplained. Clonal size and the V and J genes are those of that table, whereas D and trimming came from the DNA. The sample contains 600,000 or so clones, approximately 96% of them found a single time. Around 0.12% of the sample lies in the top ten.

For the CD8 naive samples, CD45RO-negative cells were positively selected for CCR7, yielding a CD45RA+CCR7+ population from which TemRA cells were excluded. Healthy HIV-negative adults with no recently reported acute infections or vaccinations were included as donors. Every donor was a Caucasian adult living in Nashville, Tennessee, USA. Blood was collected by leukapheresis, and PBMCs were isolated by Ficoll-Histopaque density gradient centrifugation and then cryopreserved in liquid nitrogen vapor phase. Purity and quantity of every magnetically sorted T cell population were checked by analytical flow cytometry. From each sorted fraction, genomic DNA was isolated and quantified by UV absorbance on a Nanodrop 2000c.

The rearrangement combines TRBV7-6 with TRBJ2-5, with the D gene call left open. The sample consisted of naive CD8+ T cells sorted from blood. What this sample's cell subset or site label stands for: CD45RA+CCR7+. The sequence was collected from a woman aged 25 to 39 in good health. The CDR3: CASSFHRRMGETQYF. The DNA is TGTGCCAGCAGCTTTCATCGGAGAATGGGAGAGACCCAGTACTTC.